This T cell receptor (beta chain) derives from a study of shared clonotypes between healthy human individuals. Study conclusions and caveats: The four-donor shared clonotypes exceeded non-shared clonotypes in generation probability, with non-shared ones scoring lower.

A word on this clone: Its antigen is unidentified.

The CDR3 is 16 residues long. Germline values: CDR1 SGHTA, CDR2 FQGNSA. V dropped 1 base and J dropped 4 bases, with 15 bases sitting between them. The assay was immunoSEQ multiplex PCR, and TCRdb's table has in-frame clones only and misses some. In the table there are roughly 1.4 million clones, just under 99% of which are singletons. Recent acute infections and vaccinations were absent in the healthy HIV-negative adult donors. Nashville, Tennessee was home to all donors, who were Caucasian adults. The CD4+ fraction was divided into a CD45RA+ naive subset and a CD45RA-negative memory subset. The V call is TRBV7-2, the J call TRBJ2-3; no clear D. What was sequenced was naive CD4+ T cells sorted from blood. Subset of the sample: CD45RA+ positively selected. The sequence came from a man aged 25 to 40 in good health. This chain's CDR3 is CASSLVGVAEPDTQYF. CDR3 bases: TGTGCCAGCAGCTTAGTGGGTGTTGCCGAACCAGATACGCAGTATTTT.